Listed below are T cell receptor beta chains from one sample, sequenced in a study of blood T cells in healthy people across ages. TCRdb re-derived calls from the 5' RACE reads in MiXCR, one entry per CDR3 protein. Seen here are about 1.4 million distinct CDR3 sequences, 55% to 75% observed once, and the top ten hold roughly 6.3%. Sequencing was done on a sample of blood. The receptors stem from a man aged 18 to 30 in good health. Each CDR3 is given without its conserved first and last residue. The order of the fields is V gene, CDR3 protein.

TRBV20-1 SARDQIRGGYT
TRBV27 ASSLLGTTNEQF
TRBV20-1 SAPGRGTGYT
TRBV27 ASSSPLGGEQY
TRBV20-1 SVREQDNYGYT
TRBV6-5 VSSYSGSNYGYT
TRBV5-1 ASSFGRESYGYT
TRBV6-5 ASSYSIPGQGADEQY
TRBV20-1 SARLAGIYEQY
TRBV7-9 ASSPRRNNYEQY
TRBV20-1 SAPGRHPKSETQY
TRBV12-3/TRBV12-4 ASKVAGESYNEQF
TRBV29-1 SVHQGQGGIGFNYGYT
TRBV27 ASAGSGEQY
TRBV10-3 AISEGWADTQY
TRBV3-1 ASSLAVVETQY
TRBV28 ASSPGGYSNQPQH
TRBV20-1 SAPQGGVGEQF
TRBV10-3 AISDAGNHYGYT
TRBV10-3 AIRGYSGVETQY
TRBV29-1 SVEWGQNTEAF
TRBV4-3 ASSQDMIQETQY
TRBV7-9 ASSGTSRETQY
TRBV6-6 ASGGSWNEQF
TRBV15 ATSPGQGYSYEQY
TRBV20-1 SARRRSGGYNEQF
TRBV7-9 ASSLEVGKLF
TRBV28 ASSFIAGGRETQY
TRBV10-3 AIRGQGVKDGYT
TRBV6-5 ASSYGRGPGYT
TRBV4-2 ASSQDELAGVQVQF
TRBV10-3 ATLAGGYTSYEQY
TRBV14 ASSQGGFRETQY
TRBV20-1 SARDPQGVGETQY
TRBV6-1 ASSTKRADRHMNTEAF
TRBV10-3 AISDPGQGNQETQY
TRBV12-3/TRBV12-4 ASSLEDRVAYEQY
TRBV29-1 SVLGGGFNEQY
TRBV12-3/TRBV12-4 ASSLMAHQAF
TRBV7-9 ASSSPRWTGADGYT
TRBV4-1 ASSQDGTSSGTDTQY
TRBV12-5 ASGRGGGSYNEQF